The 13 T cell receptor beta chains in this list originate from one sample, sequenced in a study of blood T cell repertoires in COVID-19. Generated by immunoSEQ multiplex PCR, the TCRdb table keeps only in-frame clones and is missing some. The sample yields some 250,000 clones, around 90% seen once. Sequencing was carried out using peripheral blood. The source of these receptors is a man in his fifties or sixties who had recovered from COVID-19.

The gene calls are TRBV30 and TRBJ1-4, with TRBD1 identical over 10 bases. The CDR3 is 12 residues long. Germline V CDR1 and CDR2: GTSNPN, SVGIG (reference sequence). The CDR3 sequence: CAYDRGQGKLFF. For the CDR3, the DNA is TGTGCGTACGACAGGGGGCAGGGAAAACTGTTTTTT.

This chain uses TRBV3-1 (or the pseudogene TRBV3-2) with TRBJ2-7; tentative D call: TRBD1 (5 bases). Germline V lookup: CDR1 LGHDT, CDR2 YNNKEL (reference sequence). The CDR3 covers 13 residues. Deletions cut 6 bases from V and 4 bases from J, with 13 bases between. For the CDR3, the DNA is TGTGCCAGCAGTCCTACAGGATCTTACGAGCAGTACGTC. As protein: CASSPTGSYEQYV.

V usage is TRBV3-1 (or the pseudogene TRBV3-2) and J usage is TRBJ1-2, with unresolved D. V lost 3 bases, J lost 0 bases, and 8 bases lay in between. Germline V lookup: CDR1 LGHDT, CDR2 YNNKEL (reference sequence). The CDR3 is 14 residues long. The DNA of the CDR3 is TGTGCCAGCAGCCATGGTGCGACTAACTATGGCTACACCTTC. It is translated as CASSHGATNYGYTF.

CDR3 loop: CASSEGGVEQFF. CDR3 in DNA: TGTGCCAGCAGTGAAGGGGGAGTAGAGCAGTTCTTC. The gene calls are TRBV6-1 and TRBJ2-1; maybe TRBD2 (5 bases). V shed 1 base and J shed 10 bases, with 8 bases lying between them. Germline assignment: CDR1 MNHNS and CDR2 SASEGT. The CDR3 runs to 12 residues.

Ten or more counts support this clone. This chain connects TRBV11-2 to TRBJ2-5; weak D call: TRBD2 (5 bases). The CDR3 has 17 residues. Per germline, CDR1 SGHAT and CDR2 FQNNGV. Trimming pared 0 bases from V and 5 bases from J, leaving 19 bases between. CDR3 in DNA: TGTGCCAGCAGCTTAGATCCCACCGGGTGGTCGGGGGAGACCCAGTACTTC. Translating gives CASSLDPTGWSGETQYF.

This clone occurred a few times. The chain has TRBV28 and TRBJ2-3, with 12 bases that match TRBD2. The CDR3 has 20 residues. The V gene's germline CDR1 is MDHEN and CDR2 SYDVKM. After removal of 2 bases from V and 1 base from J, the junction contained 13 bases not matched to a gene. CDR3: CASSLGILLAGGPGTDTQYF. The CDR3, as DNA: TGTGCCAGCAGTTTAGGCATTTTGCTAGCGGGGGGGCCGGGCACAGATACGCAGTATTTT.

This clone has a single count. The V and J genes are TRBV7-9 and TRBJ1-5; D not certain. V lost 3 bases and J 2 bases, leaving 11 bases between the germline ends. Looked up from germline, CDR1 is SEHNR and CDR2 is FQNEAQ (reference sequence). This CDR3 spans 15 amino acids. The CDR3 sequence is CASSLGASGNQPQHF. CDR3 coding DNA: TGTGCCAGCAGCTTGGGAGCGTCAGGCAATCAGCCCCAGCATTTT.

This clone was observed a single time. In nucleotides, the CDR3 is TGTGCCAGTTGCCCGTCCGGGGATGAAAAACTGTTTTTT. It yields the protein CASCPSGDEKLFF. The chain is built from TRBV12-3 or TRBV12-4 and TRBJ1-4; the D is unclear. This CDR3 has 13 residues. The germline V and J ends were trimmed by 9 bases and 6 bases, with 14 bases remaining between them.

The table lists this clone with a few counts. The rearrangement links TRBV10-3 to TRBJ1-1, with D tentatively TRBD1 (6 bases). Germline loops: CDR1 ENHRY, CDR2 SYGVKD. V lost 4 bases and J lost 7, with 19 bases in between. CDR3 length: 15 amino acids. CDR3 coding DNA: TGTGCCATCAGTGCTAAACAGGGTGGCTTGGGTGAAGCTTTCTTT. It specifies CAISAKQGGLGEAFF.

The chain combines TRBV7-2 with TRBJ2-3; the D gene is possibly TRBD1 (6 bases). The CDR3 runs 17 residues. Germline assignment: CDR1 SGHTA and CDR2 FQGNSA. V was shortened by 1 base and J by 2 bases, with 16 bases between the two germline ends. The CDR3 DNA sequence: TGTGCCAGCAGCTTAGTAAAGAGGGGGAGAGACACAGATACGCAGTATTTT. Translation: CASSLVKRGRDTDTQYF.

This chain links TRBV30 with TRBJ1-2; maybe TRBD1 (6 bases). V lost 1 base and J lost 7, with 13 bases in between. The CDR3 is made up of 13 amino acids. CDR1 is GTSNPN and CDR2 is SVGIG in the germline V gene (reference sequence). This CDR3 reads CAWSARGGSGYTF. The CDR3 region has the DNA TGTGCCTGGAGTGCCAGGGGCGGTTCTGGCTACACCTTC.

The rearrangement uses TRBV24-1 and TRBJ2-5; 8 bases map to TRBD2. V was pared by 2 bases and J by 14 bases, with 9 bases of the junction left unmatched. This CDR3 contains 13 residues. Per germline, CDR1 KGHDR and CDR2 SFDVKD. CDR3 sequence: CATSDSYGGGRYF. For the CDR3, the DNA is TGTGCCACCAGTGATTCCTACGGGGGGGGGCGATACTTC.

This clone was detected a few times. This chain joins TRBV6-5 and TRBJ2-7; TRBD1 matches at 8 bases. Germline values: CDR1 MNHEY, CDR2 SVGAGI. Trimming at V came to 6 bases and at J to 3 bases, leaving 7 bases not matched to a gene. CDR3 size: 14 residues. The CDR3 protein is CASSLRTGNYEQYV. The CDR3, as DNA: TGTGCCAGCAGCTTAAGGACAGGGAACTACGAGCAGTACGTC.